Listed here is a single TCR beta chain. In the authors' workflow: Amplification from reference gene primers served as the basis for estimated nucleated cell counts. Assay used: immunoSEQ multiplex PCR; TCRdb lists only in-frame clones, some missing. The V and J calls and the clone size are those of that table, but D and trimming were determined from the DNA. The sample lists 210,000 or so clones, about 76% seen once, with 8.5% to 10% in the top ten. Cohort assignment relied on participant-reported clinical history. V was clipped by 2 bases and J by 3 bases, with 20 bases between them. Germline CDR1 is KGHSH and CDR2 is LQKENI. The CDR3 runs 17 residues. This sample was taken from a study of blood T cell repertoires in COVID-19. Whole-study context: The United States, Italy and Spain supplied acute and convalescent COVID-19 samples. T cells, B-cell-depleted T cells, or PBMCs provided the cDNA or gDNA that served as material.

The TCR originated in a woman in her fifties or sixties with acute COVID-19. The material sequenced was PBMCs or T cells enriched from blood (not recorded which). This chain joins TRBV18 and TRBJ2-7; tentative D call: TRBD2 (7 bases). The CDR3 protein is CASSPLGGRGLGYEQYF. The CDR3 DNA reads TGTGCCAGCTCACCATTGGGGGGGCGAGGACTAGGCTACGAGCAGTACTTC.